The 10 T cell receptor beta chains reported below all come from one sample, sequenced in a study of CD8 T cells in ankylosing spondylitis. From the 5' RACE reads, TCRdb called clonotypes with MiXCR, one entry per CDR3 protein. The sample consists of approximately 260,000 distinct CDR3 sequences, 15% to 20% of them appearing once. Source material: blood, either unsorted or a sorted T cell fraction (not recorded which). These TCRs come from a male donor with ankylosing spondylitis or in good health (not recorded which).

The chain uses TRBV10-1 and TRBJ2-2, with D unresolved. CDR3 length equals 14 residues. With 2 bases removed from V and 1 base from J, the gap between germline ends came to 5 bases. CDR1 is WNHNN, CDR2 SYGVQD, per germline (reference sequence). The chain's CDR3 is CASSEIWNTGELFF. The CDR3 DNA reads as TGCGCCAGCAGTGAGATTTGGAACACCGGGGAGCTGTTTTTT.

In regard to this clonotype: One junction end does not reproduce the germline sequence, and a read error may be involved. The chain recombines TRBV5-5 with TRBJ1-4; TRBD1 agrees at 7 bases. This CDR3 comprises 15 residues. Germline V gives CDR1 SGHKS, CDR2 YYEKEE (reference sequence). CDR3 DNA: TGTGCCAGCAGCATCGGGACAGCCAGTAATGGAAAACTGTTTTTT. Translation gives CASSIGTASNGKLFF.

CDR3 in DNA: TGCGCCAGCAGCCAAGAAGGGGCTGGGGCCAACGTCCTGACTTTC. Encoded protein: CASSQEGAGANVLTF. The genes are TRBV4-1 and TRBJ2-6; the D gene is possibly TRBD1 (5 bases). The germline CDR1 and CDR2 sequences are MGHRA and YSYEKL. The length of the CDR3 is 15 residues. Deletions cut 0 bases from V and 2 bases from J, with 5 bases between.

This clonotype was counted many times. J is TRBJ2-3 and V is TRBV10-3; tentatively, D is TRBD1 (5 bases). V was shortened by 4 bases and J by 2 bases, with 10 bases between the two germline ends. Germline V lookup: CDR1 ENHRY, CDR2 SYGVKD. The CDR3 totals 14 residues. The CDR3 protein is CAISGSGYTDTQYF. DNA of the CDR3: TGTGCCATCAGTGGATCAGGGTACACAGATACGCAGTATTTT.

The chain is built from TRBV9 and TRBJ2-7, with TRBD1 matching over 8 bases. Germline lookup yields CDR1 SGDLS and CDR2 YYNGEE. Trimming took 3 bases from V and 6 from J; bases not matched to a gene: 8. The CDR3 runs to 14 residues. In nucleotides, the CDR3 is TGTGCCAGCAGCGAGGGAGGACAGGGAGGCGAGCAGTACTTC. Translation gives CASSEGGQGGEQYF. Variable domain in full (rest from reference TRBV9 and TRBJ2-7): DSGVTQTPKHLITATGQRVTLRCSPRSGDLSVYWYQQSLDQGLQFLIQYYNGEERAKGNILERFSAQQFPDLHSELNLSSLELGDSALYFCASSEGGQGGEQYFGPGTRLTVT.

This clonotype was recorded only once. V usage is TRBV9 and J usage is TRBJ2-1, with D perhaps matching TRBD2 (7 bases). Germline lookup yields CDR1 SGDLS and CDR2 YYNGEE. The CDR3 is made up of 14 amino acids. Trimming took 0 bases from V and 6 from J, leaving 10 bases between them. For the CDR3, the DNA is TGTGCCAGCAGCGTAGAGGGGGAGGGCAATGAGCAGTTCTTC. Amino acids: CASSVEGEGNEQFF.

This clonotype was observed a few times. This chain uses TRBV27 with TRBJ2-3, with D perhaps matching TRBD1 or TRBD2 (5 bases each). V lost 5 bases and J 4 bases, leaving 19 bases between the germline ends. Germline CDR1 is MNHEY and CDR2 is SMNVEV (reference sequence). CDR3 length: 16 amino acids. CDR3: CASSPLGPLSADTQYF. The CDR3 DNA is TGTGCCAGCAGTCCCCTGGGACCCCTCTCCGCAGATACGCAGTATTTT.

This clonotype was observed many times. The J gene is TRBJ2-5, the V gene TRBV12-3 or TRBV12-4; the D gene is possibly TRBD1 (5 bases). The CDR3 loop spans 13 amino acids. V was trimmed by 6 bases and J by 1 base, leaving 9 bases between them. CDR3 loop: CASSSDSQETQYF. For the CDR3, the DNA is TGTGCCAGCAGCTCCGACAGCCAAGAGACCCAGTACTTC.

CDR3 in amino acids: CASRQPSSGDIYNEQFF. For the CDR3, the DNA is TGTGCCAGCAGGCAACCTTCCAGCGGAGACATTTACAATGAGCAGTTCTTC. The V gene is TRBV7-3, the J gene TRBJ2-1; perhaps TRBD2 as D (5 bases). V lost 6 bases and J lost 4, with 22 bases in between. There are 17 residues in the CDR3. Germline V lookup: CDR1 SGHTA, CDR2 FQGTGA.

The J gene is TRBJ2-1, the V gene TRBV27, with D hard to call. The CDR3 length is 14 residues. V was cut by 1 base and J by 4 bases, with 8 bases left in between. Germline CDR1 is MNHEY and CDR2 is SMNVEV (reference sequence). CDR3 region: CASSLFPVYNEQFF. Written as DNA, the CDR3 is TGTGCCAGCAGTTTATTTCCCGTTTACAATGAGCAGTTCTTC.